The subject of this entry is one TCR beta chain. The sample holds other DNA sequences that translate to the same CDR3. This sample is part of a study of cytomegalovirus exposure and HLA in healthy donors. Trimming at V came to 4 bases and at J to 2 bases, leaving 15 bases not matched to a gene. CDR3 size: 19 residues. From germline, CDR1 is LGHNA and CDR2 YSLEER. Researchers ran the PCR with 60 Vbeta and 13 Jbeta primers. Authors' methods: The count from a later analysis was tens of millions of unique TCR beta chains, around 11 million of them shared. Produced via immunoSEQ multiplex PCR; TCRdb's table is partial and in-frame only. V and J calls plus clone size are reproduced from that table; the DNA served to infer D and trimming. The table has about 52,000 clones, roughly 72% seen once; the top ten hold approximately 10%.

The V call is TRBV4-3, the J call TRBJ2-2; 8 bases map to TRBD2. The receptor was isolated from a woman between 45 and 60 years old in good health and CMV-seronegative. The sequenced material came from PBMCs. As DNA, the CDR3 is TGCGCCAGCAGCCCAGAAATCGTCCGCGGGGGGCCCAACACCGGGGAGCTGTTTTTT. Protein: CASSPEIVRGGPNTGELFF.